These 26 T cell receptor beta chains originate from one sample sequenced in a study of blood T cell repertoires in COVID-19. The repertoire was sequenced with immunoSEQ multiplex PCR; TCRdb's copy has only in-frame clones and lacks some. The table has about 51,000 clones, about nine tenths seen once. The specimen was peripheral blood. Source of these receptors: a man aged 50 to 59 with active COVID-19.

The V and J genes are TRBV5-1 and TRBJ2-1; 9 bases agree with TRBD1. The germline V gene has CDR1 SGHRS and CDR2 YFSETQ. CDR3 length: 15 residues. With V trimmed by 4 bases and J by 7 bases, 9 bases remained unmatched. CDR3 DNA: TGCGCCAGCAGCATTTCCGGGACAGGGTCTAATGAGCAGTTCTTC. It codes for CASSISGTGSNEQFF. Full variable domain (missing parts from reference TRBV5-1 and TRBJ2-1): KAGVTQTPRYLIKTRGQQVTLSCSPISGHRSVSWYQQTPGQGLQFLFEYFSETQRNKGNFPGRFSGRQFSNSRSEMNVSTLELGDSALYLCASSISGTGSNEQFFGPGTRLTVL.

For the CDR3, the DNA is TGTGCCAGCAGTCCAAGCCAAGATATGGTACGGGGATCTAATGAAGCTTTCTTT. It is translated as CASSPSQDMVRGSNEAFF. The V gene is TRBV3-1 (or the pseudogene TRBV3-2), the J gene TRBJ1-1; no definite D call. Deletions cut 6 bases from V and 7 bases from J, with 30 bases between. Germline CDR1 LGHDT, CDR2 YNNKEL (reference sequence). The CDR3 totals 18 residues.

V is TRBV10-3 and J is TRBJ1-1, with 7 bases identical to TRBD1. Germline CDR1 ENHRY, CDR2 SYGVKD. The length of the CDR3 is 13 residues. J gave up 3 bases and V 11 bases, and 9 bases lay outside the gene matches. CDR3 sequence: CAAKDRDHTEAFF. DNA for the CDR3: TGTGCCGCCAAAGACAGGGACCACACTGAAGCTTTCTTT.

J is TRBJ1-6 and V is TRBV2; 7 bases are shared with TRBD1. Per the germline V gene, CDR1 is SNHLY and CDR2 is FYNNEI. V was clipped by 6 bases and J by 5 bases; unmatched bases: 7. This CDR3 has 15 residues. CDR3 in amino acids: CASSPRDSDNSPLHF. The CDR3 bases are TGTGCCAGCAGCCCCCGGGACAGTGATAATTCACCCCTCCACTTT.

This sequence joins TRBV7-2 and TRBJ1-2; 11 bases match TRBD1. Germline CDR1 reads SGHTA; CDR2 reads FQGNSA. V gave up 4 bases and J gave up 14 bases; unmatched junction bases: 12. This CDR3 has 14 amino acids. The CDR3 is CASSSSLDRGLPTF. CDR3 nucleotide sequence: TGTGCCAGCAGCTCCTCATTGGACAGGGGGCTACCAACCTTC.

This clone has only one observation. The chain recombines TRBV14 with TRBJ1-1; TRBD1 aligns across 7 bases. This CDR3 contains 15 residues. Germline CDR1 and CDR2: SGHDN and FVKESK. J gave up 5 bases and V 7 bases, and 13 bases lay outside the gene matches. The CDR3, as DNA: TGTGCCAGCAACAGACAGACAGGGACGCGGACTGAAGCTTTCTTT. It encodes CASNRQTGTRTEAFF.

CDR3 in amino acids: CASGQGTSDEQFF. CDR3 DNA: TGTGCTAGTGGACAGGGGACTAGCGATGAGCAGTTCTTC. This chain links TRBV12-5 with TRBJ2-1; TRBD2 agrees at 10 bases. This CDR3 contains 13 residues. Losses at the gene ends were 6 bases for V and 8 bases for J; bases not matched to a gene: 4. In germline, CDR1 is LGHNT, CDR2 FRNRAP.

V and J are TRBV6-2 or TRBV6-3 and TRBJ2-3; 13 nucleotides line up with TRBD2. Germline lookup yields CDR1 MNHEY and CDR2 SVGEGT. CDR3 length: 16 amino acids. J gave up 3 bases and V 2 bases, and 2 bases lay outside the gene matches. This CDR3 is CASSYRGLAGTDTQYF. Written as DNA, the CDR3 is TGTGCCAGCAGTTACCGGGGACTAGCGGGGACAGATACGCAGTATTTT.

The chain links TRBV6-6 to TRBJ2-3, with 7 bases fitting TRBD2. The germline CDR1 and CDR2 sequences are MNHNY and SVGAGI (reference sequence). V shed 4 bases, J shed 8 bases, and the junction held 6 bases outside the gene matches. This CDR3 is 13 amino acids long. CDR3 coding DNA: TGTGCCAGCAGTTCGGCAGGCGGGGGTACGCAGTATTTT. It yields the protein CASSSAGGGTQYF.

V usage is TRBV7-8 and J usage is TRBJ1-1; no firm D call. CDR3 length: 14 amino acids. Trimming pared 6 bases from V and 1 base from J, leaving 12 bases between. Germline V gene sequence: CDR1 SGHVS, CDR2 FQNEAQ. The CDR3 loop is CASSQEEGNTEAFF. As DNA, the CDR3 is TGTGCCAGCAGTCAAGAGGAGGGGAACACTGAAGCTTTCTTT.

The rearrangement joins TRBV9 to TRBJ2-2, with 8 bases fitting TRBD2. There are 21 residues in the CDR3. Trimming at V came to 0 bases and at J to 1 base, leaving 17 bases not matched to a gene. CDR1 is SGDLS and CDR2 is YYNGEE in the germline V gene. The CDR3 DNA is TGTGCCAGCAGCGTAGCCGGGGGGGTGACTAGCAGGGGTGAGAACACCGGGGAGCTGTTTTTT. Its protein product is CASSVAGGVTSRGENTGELFF.

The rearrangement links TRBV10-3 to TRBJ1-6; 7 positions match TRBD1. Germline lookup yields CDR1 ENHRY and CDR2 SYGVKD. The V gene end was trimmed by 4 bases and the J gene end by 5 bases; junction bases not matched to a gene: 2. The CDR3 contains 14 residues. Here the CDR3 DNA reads TGTGCCATCAGTGGACAGGGCAATAATTCACCCCTCCACTTT. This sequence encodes CAISGQGNNSPLHF.

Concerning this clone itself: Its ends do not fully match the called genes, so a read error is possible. The CDR3 DNA reads as TGTGCCAGCAGTGAAATCCCCCAACGGGTCTTATTT. Translating it yields CASSEIPQRVLF. The chain links TRBV2 to TRBJ1-1; D remains unclear. The CDR3 loop spans 12 amino acids. Germline values: CDR1 SNHLY, CDR2 FYNNEI.

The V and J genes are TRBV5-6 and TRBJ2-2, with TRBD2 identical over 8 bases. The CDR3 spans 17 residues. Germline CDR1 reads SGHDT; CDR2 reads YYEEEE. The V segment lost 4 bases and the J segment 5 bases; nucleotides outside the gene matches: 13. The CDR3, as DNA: TGTGCCAGCAGCCTAAAAGGACTAGCCGGGGGAACCGGGGAGCTGTTTTTT. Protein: CASSLKGLAGGTGELFF.

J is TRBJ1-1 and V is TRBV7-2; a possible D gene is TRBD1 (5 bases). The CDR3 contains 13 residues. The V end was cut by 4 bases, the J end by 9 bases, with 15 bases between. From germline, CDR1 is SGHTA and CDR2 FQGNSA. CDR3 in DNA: TGTGCCAGCAGCTCCTATGGGGGAGGAAAAGCTTTCTTT. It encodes CASSSYGGGKAFF.

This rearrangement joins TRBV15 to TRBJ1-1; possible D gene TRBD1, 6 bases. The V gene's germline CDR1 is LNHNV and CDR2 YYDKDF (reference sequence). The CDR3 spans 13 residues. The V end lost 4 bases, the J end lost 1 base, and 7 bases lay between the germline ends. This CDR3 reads CATSTQGNTEAFF. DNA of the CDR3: TGTGCCACCAGCACACAGGGGAACACTGAAGCTTTCTTT.

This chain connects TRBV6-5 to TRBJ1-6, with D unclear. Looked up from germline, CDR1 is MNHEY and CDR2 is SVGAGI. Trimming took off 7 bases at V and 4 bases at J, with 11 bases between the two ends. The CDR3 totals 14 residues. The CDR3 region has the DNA TGTGCCAGCACGGCGGGCCCATATAATTCACCCCTCCACTTT. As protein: CASTAGPYNSPLHF.

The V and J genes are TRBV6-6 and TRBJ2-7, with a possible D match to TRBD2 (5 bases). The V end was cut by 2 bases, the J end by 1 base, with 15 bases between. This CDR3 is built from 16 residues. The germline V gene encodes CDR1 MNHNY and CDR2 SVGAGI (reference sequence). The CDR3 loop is CASSYLVGIASYEQYF. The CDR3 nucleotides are TGTGCCAGCAGTTACCTCGTCGGAATAGCGTCCTACGAGCAGTACTTC.

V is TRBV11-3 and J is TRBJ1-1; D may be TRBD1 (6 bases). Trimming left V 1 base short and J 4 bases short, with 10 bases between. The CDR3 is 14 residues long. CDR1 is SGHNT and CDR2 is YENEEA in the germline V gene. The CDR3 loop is CASSLVEGGTEAFF. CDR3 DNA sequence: TGTGCCAGCAGCTTAGTCGAAGGGGGCACTGAAGCTTTCTTT.

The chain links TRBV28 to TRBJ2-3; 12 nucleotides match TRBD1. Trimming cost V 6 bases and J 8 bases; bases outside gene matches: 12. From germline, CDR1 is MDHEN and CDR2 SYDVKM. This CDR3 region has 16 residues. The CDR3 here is CASRPSGTGGSGTQYF. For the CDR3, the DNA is TGTGCCAGCAGACCTTCCGGGACAGGGGGCTCGGGTACGCAGTATTTT.

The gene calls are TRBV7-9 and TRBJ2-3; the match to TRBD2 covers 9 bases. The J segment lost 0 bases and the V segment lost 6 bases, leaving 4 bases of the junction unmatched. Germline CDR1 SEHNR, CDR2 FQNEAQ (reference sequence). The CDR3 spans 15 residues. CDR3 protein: CASRIGLASTDTQYF. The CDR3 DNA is TGTGCCAGCAGAATCGGACTAGCGAGCACAGATACGCAGTATTTT.

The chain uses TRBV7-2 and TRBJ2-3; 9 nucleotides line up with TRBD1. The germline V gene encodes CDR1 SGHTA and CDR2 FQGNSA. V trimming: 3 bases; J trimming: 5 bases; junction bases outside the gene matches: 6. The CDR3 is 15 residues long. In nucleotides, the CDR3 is TGTGCCAGCAGCTTGGGGACAGGGTCAGGAGATACGCAGTATTTT. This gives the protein CASSLGTGSGDTQYF.

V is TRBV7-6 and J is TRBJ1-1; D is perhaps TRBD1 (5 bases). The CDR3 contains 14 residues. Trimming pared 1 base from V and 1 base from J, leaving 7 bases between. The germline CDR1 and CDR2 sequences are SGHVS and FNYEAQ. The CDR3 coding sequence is TGTGCCAGCAGCTTAGATACAGGGAACACTGAAGCTTTCTTT. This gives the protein CASSLDTGNTEAFF.

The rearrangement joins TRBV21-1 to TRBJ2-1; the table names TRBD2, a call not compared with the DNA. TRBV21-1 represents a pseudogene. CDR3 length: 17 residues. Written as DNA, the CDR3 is TGTGCCAGCATCCTACTAGCGGGAGGGCCTCTTAGCAATGAGCAGTTCTTC. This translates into CASILLAGGPLSNEQFF.

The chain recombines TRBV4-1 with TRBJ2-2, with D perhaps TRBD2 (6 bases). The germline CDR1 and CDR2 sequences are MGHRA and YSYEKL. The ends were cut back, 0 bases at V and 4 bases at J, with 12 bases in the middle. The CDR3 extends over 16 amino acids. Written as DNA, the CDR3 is TGCGCCAGCAGCCAAGAACCGGGACTCTTCACCGGGGAGCTGTTTTTT. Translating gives CASSQEPGLFTGELFF.

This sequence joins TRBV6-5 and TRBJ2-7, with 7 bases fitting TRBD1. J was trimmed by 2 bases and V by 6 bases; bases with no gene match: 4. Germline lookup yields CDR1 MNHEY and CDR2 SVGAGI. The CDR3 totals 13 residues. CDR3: CASSLDRAYEQYF. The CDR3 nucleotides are TGTGCCAGCAGCTTAGACAGGGCCTACGAGCAGTACTTC.